These T cell receptor beta chains were read from a single sample in a study of blood T cells in healthy people across ages. TCRdb fed the 5' RACE reads into MiXCR, producing one record per CDR3 protein. Seen here are around 1,000,000 distinct CDR3 sequences, roughly a quarter observed once, and the top ten hold around 0.75%. This sample was shared with a second study, whose subject was T cells of mothers and their children.

Material for sequencing was blood. The source is a girl aged 2-10 years in good health. CDR3s include the opening cysteine and the closing phenylalanine or tryptophan. D genes are given only for firm matches. Some rows have no size entry. The others give once, few or many, or a class for an expanded clone.

size | J | D | V | DNA | CDR3
few | TRBJ2-3 | NA | TRBV7-9 | TGTGCCAGCAGCTTAGGCTCATACCTAGCGTCTAGCACAGATACGCAGTATTTT | CASSLGSYLASSTDTQYF
once | TRBJ2-7 | NA | TRBV29-1 | TGCAGCGCTGGTCATAACTACGAGCAGTACTTC | CSAGHNYEQYF
NA | TRBJ2-4 | NA | TRBV9 | TGTGCCAGCAGCGGGGGGGAAAACATTCAGTACTTC | CASSGGENIQYF
NA | TRBJ1-1 | NA | TRBV18 | TGTGCCAGCTCACCAAGGATAGACACTGAAGCTTTCTTT | CASSPRIDTEAFF
NA | TRBJ1-6 | NA | TRBV11-1 | TGTGCCAGCAGCTTGGACCGATGGGATAGTTCCATATCCTATAATTCACCCCTCCACTTT | CASSLDRWDSSISYNSPLHF
few | TRBJ1-2 | TRBD1 | TRBV6-5 | TGTGCCAGCGCAGGGGGCTATGGCTACACCTTC | CASAGGYGYTF
NA | TRBJ2-7 | TRBD2 | TRBV6-6 | TGTGCCAGCAGTTCACCGCCCCTAGCGGGAGCCTACGAGCAGTACTTC | CASSSPPLAGAYEQYF
few | TRBJ2-7 | NA | TRBV9 | TGTGCCAGCAGCGTAGGGGTTGGTGCCTACGAGCAGTACTTC | CASSVGVGAYEQYF
NA | TRBJ1-6 | NA | TRBV4-1 | TGCGCCAGCAGCCAATTACAGGGAAGTAATTCACCCCTCCACTTT | CASSQLQGSNSPLHF
many | TRBJ2-3 | NA | TRBV6-4 | TGTGCCAGCAGTCTAACGGGAGAATCAGATACGCAGTATTTT | CASSLTGESDTQYF
few | TRBJ2-7 | NA | TRBV11-3 | TGTGCCAGCAGCAACCGACAGACCTACGAGCAGTACTTC | CASSNRQTYEQYF
NA | TRBJ2-7 | NA | TRBV6-2/TRBV6-3 | TGTGCCAGCAGCAATGGGGGGCAGGCCTCCTCCTACGAGCAGTACTTC | CASSNGGQASSYEQYF
few | TRBJ2-5 | TRBD1 | TRBV12-3/TRBV12-4 | TGTGCCAGCAGTCTACAGGGGTTTTTCCAAGAGACCCAGTACTTC | CASSLQGFFQETQYF
NA | TRBJ2-1 | TRBD2 | TRBV12-3/TRBV12-4 | TGTGCCAGCAGTTTGTCTGCGGGAGGGCCCCACAATGAGCAGTTCTTC | CASSLSAGGPHNEQFF
NA | TRBJ1-1 | NA | TRBV6-1 | TGTGCCAGCTTCGCCCTAGTGAACACTGAAGCTTTCTTT | CASFALVNTEAFF
few | TRBJ2-1 | NA | TRBV12-3/TRBV12-4 | TGTGCCAGCAGTTACGCGAGGGGTGACAATGAGCAGTTCTTC | CASSYARGDNEQFF
NA | TRBJ2-5 | NA | TRBV21-1 | TGTGCCAGCAGCAACCACAGCATGGGGCGGGGGAAGACCCAGTACTTC | CASSNHSMGRGKTQYF
few | TRBJ2-7 | NA | TRBV20-1 | TGCAGCGCTAATAGCGGTGCCTCCTACGAGCAGTACTTC | CSANSGASYEQYF
NA | TRBJ1-1 | NA | TRBV7-9 | TGTGCCAGCAGCCGAGACAGTATCGAAGCTTTCTTT | CASSRDSIEAFF
NA | TRBJ1-1 | TRBD1 | TRBV3-1 | TGTGCCAGCAGCCCCGGGGACAGGGGGCCCCAGGGCTTT | CASSPGDRGPQGF
NA | TRBJ2-3 | NA | TRBV6-6 | TGTGCCAGCAGCCCAGGGGCCCTCGGCACAGATACGCAGTATTTT | CASSPGALGTDTQYF
NA | TRBJ2-5 | TRBD1 | TRBV10-3 | TGTGCCATCAGTGAGTTAACAGGGGAAGAGACCCAGTACTTC | CAISELTGEETQYF